This T cell receptor beta chain was sequenced in a study of PD-1 blockade in classical Hodgkin lymphoma. Looking at the study overall: Nivolumab dosing for patients was 3 mg/kg, administered intravenously every 2 weeks. Study-level findings and limits: By C4D1, diversity of CD4+ TCRs had risen significantly, whereas that of CD8+ TCRs had not.

Relapse was seen in all patients after autologous stem cell transplantation, and brentuximab vedotin exposure was variable. In regard to this clone: Its antigen is not identified.

The protocol was immunoSEQ multiplex PCR, while the TCRdb copy is restricted to in-frame clones and leaves out a portion. The sample has around 34,000 clones, around 76% seen once. The CDR3 extends over 12 amino acids. The J segment lost 6 bases and the V segment lost 7 bases, leaving 4 bases of the junction unmatched. Germline CDR1 SNHLY, CDR2 FYNNEI. The sample consisted of peripheral blood mononuclear cells (PBMCs), taken before the second cycle of nivolumab. The gene calls are TRBV2 and TRBJ1-2; 8 bases are shared with TRBD1. The TCR was taken from a human donor with classical Hodgkin lymphoma. The CDR3 loop reads CASNQGADGYTF. The CDR3 coding sequence is TGTGCCAGCAACCAGGGGGCGGATGGCTACACCTTC.